The 2 T cell receptor beta chains reported below all come from one sample, sequenced in a study of preoperative IRX-2 immunotherapy in early breast cancer. The repertoire was sequenced with immunoSEQ multiplex PCR; TCRdb's copy has only in-frame clones and lacks some. This sample has around 62,000 clones; approximately 93% occur once, and the top ten carry around 1.7%. The treatment here: preoperative locoregional IRX-2 cytokine immunotherapy. This material was collected from a patient treated with IRX-2 immunotherapy. Receptor source: a human donor with breast cancer.

The chain is built from TRBV5-6 and TRBJ2-7; either TRBD1 or TRBD2 may fit D (7 bases each). The V gene lost 0 bases and the J gene lost 9 bases, with 22 bases spanning the gap. Germline V gene lookup returns CDR1 SGHDT and CDR2 YYEEEE. The length of the CDR3 is 16 residues. CDR3 sequence reads: CASSLVGTDGREVQYF. Here the CDR3 DNA reads TGTGCCAGCAGCTTGGTCGGGACAGATGGCCGGGAGGTGCAGTACTTC.

This clone has only one observation. The chain uses TRBV4-3 and TRBJ2-3, with 9 positions matching TRBD2. The junction had 6 bases not matched to a gene; V was cut back by 4 bases and J by 4 bases. The CDR3 has 15 amino acids. The germline CDR1 and CDR2 sequences are LGHNA and YSLEER. The CDR3 region is CASSPRTSVADTQYF. CDR3 sequence (DNA): TGCGCCAGCAGCCCACGGACTAGCGTCGCAGATACGCAGTATTTT.